The 8 T cell receptor beta chains below were found in one sample sequenced in a study of T cells in Graves' hyperthyroidism and ophthalmopathy. Regions amplified from RNA transcripts were the TCR beta CDR3 regions. First-round RT-PCR with HTBI primers amplified the TCR CDR3 region. Via MiXCR, TCRdb re-called the multiplex PCR reads, giving one row per CDR3 protein. This sample yields 530,000 or so distinct CDR3 sequences, of which approximately 25% are seen a single time; about 11% belongs to the top ten. The sample comprised blood. The receptors shown here come from a woman younger than 45 with Graves' ophthalmopathy.

V and J are TRBV2 and TRBJ2-2; D is possibly TRBD1 (5 bases). Between the trimmed V and J ends, which lost 2 bases and 2 bases, there was a span of 9 bases. This CDR3 comprises 15 residues. CDR1 is SNHLY, CDR2 FYNNEI, per germline. The CDR3 DNA follows: TGTGCCAGCAGTGAAACCAGGGTTAACACCGGGGAGCTGTTTTTT. Residues: CASSETRVNTGELFF.

This clonotype was observed many times. The rearrangement links TRBV2 to TRBJ1-5, with TRBD1 matching over 7 bases. Looked up from germline, CDR1 is SNHLY and CDR2 is FYNNEI. The CDR3 runs to 13 residues. Trimming removed 5 bases from V and 6 bases from J; junction bases left unmatched: 4. CDR3 sequence (DNA): TGTGCCAGCAGTTTACAGGGGCCTCAGCCCCAGCATTTT. Its protein product is CASSLQGPQPQHF.

This clonotype was seen only a few times. The gene calls are TRBV4-1 and TRBJ1-2, with TRBD1 matching over 7 bases. CDR1 is MGHRA and CDR2 is YSYEKL in the germline V gene. Trimming took 4 bases from V and 2 from J; bases not matched to a gene: 7. The CDR3 sequence is 15 residues long. CDR3 bases: TGCGCCAGCAGCCGAGGGACAGCATTAAACTATGGCTACACCTTC. The encoded protein is CASSRGTALNYGYTF.

CDR3: CAWSSQGAAGELFF. The CDR3 DNA reads TGTGCCTGGAGTTCGCAGGGGGCGGCCGGGGAGCTGTTTTTT. The chain has TRBV30 and TRBJ2-2; 8 nucleotides agree with TRBD1. V lost 2 bases to trimming and J lost 6 bases; unmatched junction nucleotides: 5. The CDR3 spans 14 residues. Germline lookup yields CDR1 GTSNPN and CDR2 SVGIG (reference sequence).

Details on this clonotype: One end of the junction varies from germline; a read error may be responsible. The rearrangement joins TRBV27 to TRBJ2-7; 7 positions match TRBD2. Germline CDR1 MNHEY, CDR2 SMNVEV (reference sequence). This CDR3 spans 14 amino acids. The CDR3 sequence is CASSSLAASYDQYF. As DNA, the CDR3 is TGTGCCAGCAGTAGCCTAGCGGCTTCCTACGATCAGTACTTC.

This rearrangement joins TRBV29-1 to TRBJ2-2, with D tentatively TRBD2 (6 bases). CDR3 length: 15 residues. The V end was cut by 4 bases, the J end by 6 bases, with 18 bases between. Germline V gene lookup returns CDR1 SQVTM and CDR2 ANQGSEA. The CDR3 spells CSVGEEGWLAGELFF. The CDR3 DNA reads TGCAGCGTTGGGGAGGAAGGATGGTTGGCCGGGGAGCTGTTTTTT.

The genes are TRBV12-3 or TRBV12-4 and TRBJ2-6; D remains ambiguous. Trimming cost V 0 bases and J 1 base, with 4 bases left between them. CDR3 size: 15 residues. CDR3 coding DNA: TGTGCCAGCAGTTTAGCGGCGTCTGGGGCCAACGTCCTGACTTTC. It specifies CASSLAASGANVLTF.

This clonotype appeared many times. This chain links TRBV6-5 with TRBJ1-2, with 8 bases matching TRBD1. The CDR3 has 13 amino acids. CDR1 and CDR2 (germline): MNHEY, SVGAGI. V shed 4 bases and J 6 bases; nucleotides not matched to a gene: 4. Here the CDR3 reads CASSFIQGDGYTF. The CDR3 nucleotides are TGTGCCAGCAGTTTCATACAGGGGGATGGCTACACCTTC.